The source of this TCR beta chain is a study of blood T cells in healthy people across ages (dated by TCRdb to between 2015 and 2017). For context, the study as a whole: In model experiments, template switching captured about one uniquely barcoded TCR beta cDNA molecule for every two T cells. To avoid experimental bias, donors of different ages were randomly spread across the sequencing lanes. To track age-related changes in TCR beta repertoire diversity, the study relied on deep sequencing normalized with unique cDNA molecular identifiers. Donors were grouped into four age groups: young (average about 15 years), middle-aged (around 39), aged (about 60) and long-lived (just over 80). The study analyzed two additional independent replicas of 1 million unique cDNA reads from the same blood draw for two donors, one aged 18 to 30 and one aged 80 or older. Broader findings and caveats from the paper: Because the CMV infection status of the donors was unknown, age-related changes in expanded clonotypes may potentially have been confounded. The percentage of naive T cells measured by flow cytometry correlated strongly with observed TCR beta diversity. Observed TCR beta diversity per million T cells fell roughly linearly with age, and a significant reduction was already apparent by age about 38. Bulk unsorted PBMC profiling prevented conclusive comparison of naive and antigen-experienced compartments. Total diversity estimates from one million sequenced T cells were considered lower bounds and underestimates. Compared with the aged group, the long-lived group had more naive CD4+ T cells, fewer expanded clones and increased TCR diversity, a pattern suggesting age selection.

In the case of this clonotype: This clone's antigen is unknown. Base qualities are not at hand, and no much larger clone is one base apart.

The donors were 40 or so Caucasian individuals from Russia, aged roughly 6 to 90 years, who were systemically healthy. Approximately 9.3 milliliters of peripheral blood were drawn from each donor into EDTA-treated Vacutainer tubes. Ficoll-Paque density-gradient centrifugation was used to isolate PBMCs, with at least 7 million per sample. Trizol reagent was used to extract total RNA from PBMCs, with at least 5 micrograms per sample. Naive CD45RAhigh/CD27high T cell percentages were measured by flow cytometry on a PBMC aliquot from every donor. Inclusive of the bounding cysteine and phenylalanine, the CDR3 is 11 residues long. The retained sequence is limited to the CDR3, 33 bases, with the frame set at the first base. CDR1 and CDR2 are read off the germline V gene as ENHRY and SYGVKD. The trim is 8 bases for V and 1 base for J, with a gap of 4 bases between the germline ends. Preparation of the library involved 5' RACE. The data were produced on an Illumina HiSeq 2500. The second PCR ran for roughly 7 to 12 cycles and used a J-beta primer mix along with a sample-barcoded 5' primer. A template-switch 5' adaptor carrying 12 random nucleotides introduced a unique molecular identifier onto each TCR beta cDNA molecule. At least 3 million CDR3-containing paired-end reads were obtained from each sample. First-strand cDNA was synthesized from all RNA with the Mint cDNA synthesis kit, primed by a TRBC-specific oligonucleotide. Following uracil-DNA glycosylase treatment, a first 18-cycle PCR with universal primers M1SS and BC2_uni_R was performed on all cDNA. Regarding the original processing steps: For normalization, 1 million high-quality reads, each with a distinct molecular identifier, were randomly selected from each sample. Instead of being binned into consensus sequences, reads that shared molecular identifiers were thrown out. CDR3 identification, clonotype clustering and error correction used MiTCR with a Q25 quality threshold and the strictest error-elimination algorithm. A nonparametric unseen species model with Euler transformation was used to estimate a lower bound on total TCR beta diversity. TCRdb trimmed the raw reads at Q25, called clones with MiXCR and kept productive beta chains. Each CDR3 protein appears once, grouped with its most common genes and DNA. For this entry, the V and J calls and clone size follow TCRdb and not the study's own pipeline. Present in this sample are roughly 2 million distinct CDR3 sequences, around half of which were seen just once. The ten most abundant clones make up 2.1% of the sample.

This receptor was taken from a woman aged 40 to 50 in good health. Material for sequencing was blood. Recombination connected TRBV10-3 to TRBJ2-3, with the D gene call left open. CDR3 protein: CAIAGTDTQYF. The nucleotide sequence is given as TGTGCCATCGCGGGCACAGATACGCAGTATTTT.